This T cell receptor (beta chain) stems from a study of Tregs in tolerant kidney transplant recipients. Notes on this clone: Its antigen is undetermined.

CD4+CD25+CD127- Tregs, CD4+CD25- non-Tregs, CD4 and CD8 cells were sorted. Study-wide points: For some patients, primers changed over time, blocking nucleotide-level comparison. Validation in larger populations is needed because few patients were studied. No direct test of biological reproducibility was done here.

The repertoire was sequenced with immunoSEQ multiplex PCR; TCRdb's copy has only in-frame clones and lacks some. The repertoire holds approximately 98,000 clones, with 85% to 90% as singletons. Here the sequenced sample was CD4+ T cells from blood, taken before the transplant. The TCR originated in a human donor who received a combined kidney and bone marrow transplant.

This chain's CDR3 is CASSENGGGELFF. DNA of the CDR3: TGTGCCAGCAGTGAAAACGGTGGCGGGGAGCTGTTTTTT. V gene TRBV6-1 combines with J gene TRBJ2-2, with D hard to call. The germline V and J ends were trimmed by 2 bases and 7 bases, with 8 bases remaining between them. The germline V gene has CDR1 MNHNS and CDR2 SASEGT. The CDR3 runs to 13 residues.